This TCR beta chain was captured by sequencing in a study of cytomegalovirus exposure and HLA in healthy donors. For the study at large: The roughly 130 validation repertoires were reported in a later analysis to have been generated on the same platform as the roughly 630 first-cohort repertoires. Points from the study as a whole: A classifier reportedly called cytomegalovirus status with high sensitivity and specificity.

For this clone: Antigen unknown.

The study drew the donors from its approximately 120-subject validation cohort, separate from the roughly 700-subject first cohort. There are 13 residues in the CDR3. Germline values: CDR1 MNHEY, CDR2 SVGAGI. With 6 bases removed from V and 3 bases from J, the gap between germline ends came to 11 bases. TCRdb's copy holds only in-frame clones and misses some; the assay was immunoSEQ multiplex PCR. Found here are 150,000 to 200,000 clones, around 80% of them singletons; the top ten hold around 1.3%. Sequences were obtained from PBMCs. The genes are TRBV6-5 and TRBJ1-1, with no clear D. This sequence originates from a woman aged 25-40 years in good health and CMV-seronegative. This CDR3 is CASRTTRDTEAFF. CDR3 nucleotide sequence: TGTGCCAGCAGGACTACTAGGGACACTGAAGCTTTCTTT.